This T cell receptor beta chain was found in a study of naive and memory T cell subsets. Points from the study as a whole: Over 85% of naive TCR sequences appeared only once, unlike memory subsets.

The J segment lost 7 bases and the V segment lost 1 base, leaving 14 bases of the junction unmatched. Germline CDR1 and CDR2: LGHNA and YNFKEQ. The CDR3 spans 18 residues. CD4+ T cell IFNgamma after overnight CMV lysate exposure gave donor CMV status. At least ten counts were recorded for this clonotype. Its target is unknown. Both TRBC1 and TRBC2 were covered by a beta constant-region primer of two equimolar oligonucleotides. Four rounds of PCR amplified the ligated cDNA using nested alpha and beta constant-region primers plus SP2. A 12-nucleotide UMI and the SP2 primer were added to the cDNA 3' end by oligonucleotide ligation. TCRdb re-called the UMI-ligation and nested PCR reads with MiXCR, one entry per CDR3 protein. Among 20,000 to 25,000 distinct CDR3 sequences listed, around 10% were seen once.

The receptor was derived from a human donor in good health. The chain has TRBV4-2 and TRBJ2-1; TRBD2 matches at 9 bases. The specimen was central memory CD8+ T cells from blood. CDR3: CASSQVRLNSGSRNEQFF. The CDR3 region has the DNA TGTGCCAGCAGCCAAGTACGACTCAATAGCGGGAGTCGAAATGAGCAGTTCTTC.